This T cell receptor (beta chain) was recorded in a study of T-cell reconstitution after alpha-beta-depleted transplantation in children (dated by TCRdb to about 2016). Background for the entire study: T-cell immune reconstitution after TCRalphabeta/CD19-depleted allogeneic hematopoietic cell transplantation in children was quantitatively tracked in the study by means of TCR repertoire profiling.

Library creation used PCR. TCRdb records Illumina HiSeq 2500 as the sequencer. Molecular barcoding was employed in the preparation of TCR libraries, with unique molecular identifiers being used to normalize TCRbeta repertoire quantification. The public reads were run again by TCRdb, first through fastp at Q25 and then through MiXCR, and only productive beta chains were kept. Rows are unified per CDR3 protein, each entry keeping the most common DNA and genes. The sample yields roughly 500,000 distinct CDR3 sequences; over 9.5% were counted once. The top ten constitute roughly 2% of the sample. The CDR3 numbers 15 residues from cysteine through phenylalanine. The sequence is cut down to CDR3 DNA, 45 bases in frame from base 1. CDR1 and CDR2 are read off the germline V gene as MDHEN and SYDVKM. V drops 3 bases and J drops 9 bases, leaving 18 bases in between. General findings and caveats noted by the study authors: The apparently early recovery of alphabetaT-cell counts about two months after transplant reportedly depended on only several hundred rapidly expanded clones that came from non-depleted graft cells. The frequencies of hyperexpanded clones fell over the following months, and after one year, T-cell counts and TCRbeta diversity were mostly attributed to newly produced T cells. The high TCRbeta diversity at day 60 in some patients was ascribed to recipient T cells and intrathymic progenitors that had survived conditioning.

The intended sense of this specimen's treatment or condition label: allogeneic hematopoietic cell transplantation with graft depleted of TCRalphabeta T cells and CD19 B cells. TCRalphabeta/CD19-depleted allogeneic hematopoietic cell grafts were given to the transplant recipients, all of whom were children. About this clonotype: No antigen is known for it. This may arise from a read error, as a much more abundant clone is one base away.

The sequencing used PBMCs, collected before TCRalphabeta/CD19-depleted stem cell transplant. The chain couples TRBV28 to TRBJ2-1; the D gene is perhaps TRBD1, on 7 matching bases. The TCR sequence derives from a child younger than 10 with inherited bone marrow failure, due to receive a stem cell transplant. The DNA reads as follows: TGTGCCAGCAGTTTTAGAGGGGGCGGGGCCTCTGAGCAGTTCTTC. Its amino acids are CASSFRGGGASEQFF.